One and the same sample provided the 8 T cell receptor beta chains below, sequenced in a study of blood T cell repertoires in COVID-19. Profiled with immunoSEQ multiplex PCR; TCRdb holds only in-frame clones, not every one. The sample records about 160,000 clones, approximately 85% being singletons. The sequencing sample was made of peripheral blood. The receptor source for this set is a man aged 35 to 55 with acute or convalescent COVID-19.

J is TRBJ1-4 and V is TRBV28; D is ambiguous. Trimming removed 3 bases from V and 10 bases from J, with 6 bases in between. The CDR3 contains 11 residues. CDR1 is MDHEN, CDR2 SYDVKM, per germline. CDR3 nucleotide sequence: TGTGCCAGCAGTTTGAGGGTAAAACTGTTTTTT. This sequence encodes CASSLRVKLFF.

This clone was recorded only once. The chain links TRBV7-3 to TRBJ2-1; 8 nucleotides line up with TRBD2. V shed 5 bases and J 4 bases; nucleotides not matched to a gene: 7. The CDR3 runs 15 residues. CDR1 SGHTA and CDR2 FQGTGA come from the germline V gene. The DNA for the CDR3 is TGTGCCAGCAGCCCCAGCGGGGGCTTATACAATGAGCAGTTCTTC. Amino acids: CASSPSGGLYNEQFF.

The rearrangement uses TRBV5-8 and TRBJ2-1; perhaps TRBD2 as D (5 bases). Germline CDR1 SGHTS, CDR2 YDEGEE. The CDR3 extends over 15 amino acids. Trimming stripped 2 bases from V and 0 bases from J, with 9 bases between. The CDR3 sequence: CASSLADSSYNEQFF. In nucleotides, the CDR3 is TGTGCCAGCAGCTTAGCGGATAGCTCCTACAATGAGCAGTTCTTC.

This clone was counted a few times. CDR3 DNA: TGTGCCAGCAGCCGGACAGGGAAAACTGAAGCTTTCTTT. The encoded protein is CASSRTGKTEAFF. The J gene is TRBJ1-1, the V gene TRBV3-1 (or the pseudogene TRBV3-2); 8 bases align to TRBD1. Germline assignment: CDR1 LGHDT and CDR2 YNNKEL (reference sequence). The CDR3 is 13 amino acids. Trimming took 4 bases from V and 5 from J; bases not matched to a gene: 3.

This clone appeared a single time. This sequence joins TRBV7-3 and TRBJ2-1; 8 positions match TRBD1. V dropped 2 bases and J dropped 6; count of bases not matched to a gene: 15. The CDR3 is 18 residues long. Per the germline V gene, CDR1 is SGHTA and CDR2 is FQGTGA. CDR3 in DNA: TGTGCCAGCAGCTTATTGGGCGGCGAGACAGGGGCAGGCAATGAGCAGTTCTTC. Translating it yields CASSLLGGETGAGNEQFF.

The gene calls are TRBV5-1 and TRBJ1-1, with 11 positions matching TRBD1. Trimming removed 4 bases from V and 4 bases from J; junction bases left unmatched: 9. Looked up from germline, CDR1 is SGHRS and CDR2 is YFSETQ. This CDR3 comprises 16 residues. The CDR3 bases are TGCGCCAGCAGCCCGGATCTTGGGACAGGGGGCACTGAAGCTTTCTTT. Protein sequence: CASSPDLGTGGTEAFF.

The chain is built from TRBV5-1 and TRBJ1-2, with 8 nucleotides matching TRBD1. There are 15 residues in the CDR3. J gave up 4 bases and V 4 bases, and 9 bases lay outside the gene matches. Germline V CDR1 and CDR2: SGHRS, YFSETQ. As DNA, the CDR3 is TGCGCCAGCAGCGATCGGACAGGGACGACCTATGGCTACACCTTC. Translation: CASSDRTGTTYGYTF.

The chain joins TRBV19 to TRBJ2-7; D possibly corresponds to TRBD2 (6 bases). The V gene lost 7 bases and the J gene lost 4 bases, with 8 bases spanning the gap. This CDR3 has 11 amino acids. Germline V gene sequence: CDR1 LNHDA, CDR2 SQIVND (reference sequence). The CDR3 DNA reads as TGTGCCAGTACCCGGGGGTACGAGCAGTACTTC. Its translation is CASTRGYEQYF.